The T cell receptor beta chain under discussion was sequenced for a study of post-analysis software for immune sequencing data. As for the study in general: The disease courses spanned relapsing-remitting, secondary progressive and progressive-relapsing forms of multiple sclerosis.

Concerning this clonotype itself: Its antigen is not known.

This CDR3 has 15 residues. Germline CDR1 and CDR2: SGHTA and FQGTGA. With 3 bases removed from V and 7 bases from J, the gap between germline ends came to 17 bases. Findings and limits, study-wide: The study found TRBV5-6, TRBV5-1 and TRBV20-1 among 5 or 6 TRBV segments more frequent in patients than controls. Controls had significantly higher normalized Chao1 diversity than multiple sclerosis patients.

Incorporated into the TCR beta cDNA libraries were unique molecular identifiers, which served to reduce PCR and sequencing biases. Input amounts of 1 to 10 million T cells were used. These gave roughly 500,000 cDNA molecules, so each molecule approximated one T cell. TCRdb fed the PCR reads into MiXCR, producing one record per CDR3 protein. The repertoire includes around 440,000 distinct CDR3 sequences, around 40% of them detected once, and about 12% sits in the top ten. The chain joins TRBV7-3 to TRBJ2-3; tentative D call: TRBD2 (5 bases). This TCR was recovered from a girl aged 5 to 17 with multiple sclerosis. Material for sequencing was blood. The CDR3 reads CASSFGGSGMNTQYF. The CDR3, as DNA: TGTGCCAGCAGCTTCGGCGGTTCGGGGATGAATACGCAGTATTTT.